Below, 14 T cell receptor beta chains from the same sample are listed, as sequenced in a study of blood T cell repertoires in COVID-19. Profiled with immunoSEQ multiplex PCR; TCRdb holds only in-frame clones, not every one. The sample has about 310,000 clones, around 87% seen once. The material sequenced was peripheral blood. Source of these receptors: a man aged 50 or older with active or convalescent COVID-19.

This chain joins TRBV7-2 and TRBJ2-7, with D perhaps TRBD2 (7 bases). Germline lookup yields CDR1 SGHTA and CDR2 FQGNSA. V lost 1 base and J 5 bases, leaving 15 bases between the germline ends. The CDR3 has 15 residues. CDR3 region: CASSLVAGADNEQYF. The CDR3 nucleotides read TGTGCCAGCAGCTTAGTGGCGGGGGCGGACAACGAGCAGTACTTC.

In DNA, the CDR3 is TGTGCCAGCAGTAACGCTCGGGATTATGGCTACACCTTC. Protein sequence: CASSNARDYGYTF. The rearrangement joins TRBV6-5 to TRBJ1-2; no clear D gene. The CDR3 length is 13 residues. Germline CDR1 MNHEY, CDR2 SVGAGI. Trimming shortened V by 5 bases and J by 5 bases, and 12 bases separated the two germline ends.

This clone was picked up a small number of times. The chain carries TRBV3-1 (or the pseudogene TRBV3-2) and TRBJ2-2; 9 nucleotides match TRBD1. This CDR3 comprises 16 residues. The ends lost 2 bases at V and 4 bases at J; junction bases unmatched: 5. Looked up from germline, CDR1 is LGHDT and CDR2 is YNNKEL (reference sequence). The CDR3 sequence: CASSQPTGGSTGELFF. CDR3 nucleotide sequence: TGTGCCAGCAGCCAACCGACAGGGGGGAGCACCGGGGAGCTGTTTTTT.

The V and J genes are TRBV27 and TRBJ2-7, with TRBD1 identical over 12 bases. This CDR3 is 20 amino acids long. The germline gives CDR1 MNHEY, CDR2 SMNVEV (reference sequence). The J segment lost 3 bases and the V segment lost 5 bases, leaving 20 bases of the junction unmatched. The CDR3 loop is CASSAGTGGSIGAQLYEQYF. As DNA, the CDR3 is TGTGCCAGCAGTGCTGGGACAGGGGGCTCTATTGGGGCACAGCTCTACGAGCAGTACTTC.

This chain uses TRBV19 with TRBJ2-1, with 10 bases fitting TRBD2. Per germline, CDR1 LNHDA and CDR2 SQIVND (reference sequence). The trim removed 2 bases at V and 3 bases at J, leaving 7 bases unmatched. The CDR3 length is 17 residues. CDR3 sequence (DNA): TGTGCCAGTAGTATAAGGTCTAGCGGGGGCCTCTACAATGAGCAGTTCTTC. Protein: CASSIRSSGGLYNEQFF.

This clone was seen only once. The gene calls are TRBV6-5 and TRBJ2-5; the D is unclear. Trimming took 5 bases from V and 1 from J, leaving 8 bases between them. CDR3 length: 13 residues. CDR1 is MNHEY, CDR2 SVGAGI, per germline. The CDR3 loop is CASSRELQETQYF. The CDR3, as DNA: TGTGCCAGCAGTAGAGAGCTCCAAGAGACCCAGTACTTC.

The CDR3 protein is CASSLSHISTDTQYF. The CDR3 DNA is TGTGCCAGCAGCTTATCACATATAAGCACAGATACGCAGTATTTT. The chain uses TRBV7-9 and TRBJ2-3; D unresolved. This CDR3 spans 15 amino acids. V lost 2 bases and J 0 bases, leaving 9 bases between the germline ends. Germline CDR1 SEHNR, CDR2 FQNEAQ (reference sequence).

The V call is TRBV5-1, the J call TRBJ1-4, with D perhaps TRBD1 (5 bases). The V gene's germline CDR1 is SGHRS and CDR2 YFSETQ. Trimming cost V 2 bases and J 6 bases, with 11 bases left between them. The CDR3 is made up of 14 amino acids. This chain's CDR3 is CASSFRGDDEKLFF. CDR3 nucleotides: TGCGCCAGCAGCTTTAGGGGCGATGATGAAAAACTGTTTTTT.

The chain uses TRBV2 and TRBJ2-1; 15 bases are a match to TRBD2. The germline CDR1 and CDR2 sequences are SNHLY and FYNNEI. The CDR3 runs to 19 residues. With V trimmed by 2 bases and J by 6 bases, 11 bases remained unmatched. CDR3 nucleotide sequence: TGTGCCAGCAGTGAAAGACCGGGACTAGCGGGAGGAAAAGGCAATGAGCAGTTCTTC. This translates into CASSERPGLAGGKGNEQFF.

CDR3: CASSPTSGTDTQYF. CDR3 nucleotides: TGTGCCAGCAGCCCCACTAGCGGCACAGATACGCAGTATTTT. The V gene is TRBV9, the J gene TRBJ2-3; 7 nucleotides agree with TRBD2. The V gene's germline CDR1 is SGDLS and CDR2 YYNGEE. The length of the CDR3 is 14 residues. The V and J ends lost 4 bases and 1 base, in that order; junction bases with no gene match: 3.

V is TRBV5-4 and J is TRBJ2-7; 7 bases map to TRBD2. This CDR3 has 13 residues. In germline, CDR1 is SGHNT, CDR2 YYREEE (reference sequence). The ends lost 4 bases at V and 6 bases at J; junction bases unmatched: 7. The CDR3 spells CASSRDYPREQYF. The CDR3, as DNA: TGTGCCAGCAGCCGGGACTACCCTCGCGAGCAGTACTTC.

This rearrangement joins TRBV20-1 to TRBJ2-1; perhaps TRBD1 as D (5 bases). V was cut by 6 bases and J by 12 bases, with 15 bases left in between. Germline-derived CDR1 and CDR2 are DFQATT and SNEGSKA (reference sequence). CDR3 size: 11 residues. The DNA of the CDR3 is TGCAGTGCGGTAGGAACTCAGGGGCAGTTCTTC. Amino acids: CSAVGTQGQFF.

This chain joins TRBV4-2 and TRBJ1-1; 8 positions agree with TRBD1. The V and J ends lost 0 bases and 5 bases, in that order; junction bases with no gene match: 8. Per germline, CDR1 LGHNA and CDR2 YNFKEQ. The CDR3 has 16 amino acids. CDR3 residues: CASSQDFTRTGTEAFF. CDR3 DNA sequence: TGTGCCAGCAGCCAAGATTTTACAAGGACAGGGACTGAAGCTTTCTTT.

The chain employs TRBV19 and TRBJ1-1; no clear D gene. The CDR3 runs 12 residues. Trimming cost V 5 bases and J 2 bases, with 6 bases left between them. Per germline, CDR1 LNHDA and CDR2 SQIVND (reference sequence). DNA for the CDR3: TGTGCCAGTAGTGCCTACAACACTGAAGCTTTCTTT. This encodes CASSAYNTEAFF.